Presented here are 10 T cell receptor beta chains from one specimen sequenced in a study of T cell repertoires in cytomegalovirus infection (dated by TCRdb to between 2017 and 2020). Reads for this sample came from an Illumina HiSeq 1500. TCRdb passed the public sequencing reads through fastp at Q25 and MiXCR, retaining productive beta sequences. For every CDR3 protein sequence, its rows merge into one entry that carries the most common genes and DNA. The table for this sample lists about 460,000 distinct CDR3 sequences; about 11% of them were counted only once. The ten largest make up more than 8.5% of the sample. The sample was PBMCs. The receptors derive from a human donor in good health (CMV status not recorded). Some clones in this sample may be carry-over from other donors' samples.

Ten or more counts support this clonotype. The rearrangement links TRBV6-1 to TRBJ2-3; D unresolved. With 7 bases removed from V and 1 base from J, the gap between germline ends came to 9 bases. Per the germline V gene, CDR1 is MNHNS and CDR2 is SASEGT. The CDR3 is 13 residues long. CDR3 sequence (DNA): TGTGCCAGCACCTCAAGGGGCACAGATACGCAGTATTTT. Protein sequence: CASTSRGTDTQYF.

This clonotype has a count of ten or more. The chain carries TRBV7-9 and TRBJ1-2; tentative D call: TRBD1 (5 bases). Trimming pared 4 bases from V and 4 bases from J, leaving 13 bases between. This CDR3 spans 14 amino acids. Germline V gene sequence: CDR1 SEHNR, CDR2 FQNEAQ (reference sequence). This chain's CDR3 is CASSSQGRVYGYTF. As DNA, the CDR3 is TGTGCCAGCAGCTCCCAGGGCCGGGTCTATGGCTACACCTTC.

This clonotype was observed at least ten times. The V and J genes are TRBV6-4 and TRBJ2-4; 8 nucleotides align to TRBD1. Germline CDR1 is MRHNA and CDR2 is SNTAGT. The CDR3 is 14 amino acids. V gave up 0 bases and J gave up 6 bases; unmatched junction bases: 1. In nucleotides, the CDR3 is TGTGCCAGCAGTGACTCTGGACAGGGAAACATTCAGTACTTC. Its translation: CASSDSGQGNIQYF.

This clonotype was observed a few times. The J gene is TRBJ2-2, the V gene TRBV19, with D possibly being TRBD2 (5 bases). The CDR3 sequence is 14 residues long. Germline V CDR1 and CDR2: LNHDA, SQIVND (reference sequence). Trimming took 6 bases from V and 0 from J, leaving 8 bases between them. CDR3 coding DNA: TGTGCCAGTAGGAGAGGGACGAACACCGGGGAGCTGTTTTTT. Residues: CASRRGTNTGELFF.

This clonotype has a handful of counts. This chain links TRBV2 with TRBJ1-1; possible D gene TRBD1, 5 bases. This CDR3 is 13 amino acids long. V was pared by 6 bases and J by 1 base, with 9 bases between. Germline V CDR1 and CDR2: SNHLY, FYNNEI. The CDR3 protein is CASSAGQNTEAFF. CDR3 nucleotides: TGTGCCAGCAGCGCAGGACAGAACACTGAAGCTTTCTTT.

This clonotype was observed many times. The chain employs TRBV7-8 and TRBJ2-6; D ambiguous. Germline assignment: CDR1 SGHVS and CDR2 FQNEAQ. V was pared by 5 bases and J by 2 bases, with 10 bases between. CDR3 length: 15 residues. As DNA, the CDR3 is TGTGCCAGCAGCCTAGAGCGAACTGGGGCCAACGTCCTGACTTTC. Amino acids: CASSLERTGANVLTF.

The CDR3 is CSARDRLENNEQFF. CDR3 nucleotide sequence: TGCAGTGCTAGAGATAGACTAGAAAATAACGAGCAGTTCTTC. The V gene is TRBV20-1, the J gene TRBJ2-1, with a possible D match to TRBD2 (6 bases). In germline, CDR1 is DFQATT, CDR2 SNEGSKA (reference sequence). This CDR3 has 14 amino acids. V was clipped by 0 bases and J by 10 bases, with 16 bases between them.

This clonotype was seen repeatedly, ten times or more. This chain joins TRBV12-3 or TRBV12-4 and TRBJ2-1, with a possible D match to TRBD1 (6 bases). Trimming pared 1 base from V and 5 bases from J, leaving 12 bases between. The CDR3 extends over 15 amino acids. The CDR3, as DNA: TGTGCCAGCAGTTTAGTACAGGGTCTGGACAATGAGCAGTTCTTC. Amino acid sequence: CASSLVQGLDNEQFF.

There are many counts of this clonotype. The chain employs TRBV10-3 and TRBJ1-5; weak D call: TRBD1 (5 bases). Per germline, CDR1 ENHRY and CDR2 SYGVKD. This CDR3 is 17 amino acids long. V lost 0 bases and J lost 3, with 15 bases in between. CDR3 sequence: CAISESKTASSNQPQHF. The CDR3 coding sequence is TGTGCCATCAGTGAGTCGAAGACAGCATCTTCCAATCAGCCCCAGCATTTT.

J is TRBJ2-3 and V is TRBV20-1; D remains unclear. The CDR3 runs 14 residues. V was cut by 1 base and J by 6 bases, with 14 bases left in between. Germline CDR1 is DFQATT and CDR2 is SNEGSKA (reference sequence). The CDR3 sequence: CSARVDGLEDTQYF. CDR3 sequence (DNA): TGCAGTGCTAGAGTAGACGGGTTAGAGGATACGCAGTATTTT.